This T cell receptor (beta chain) was sequenced during a study of blood T cell repertoires in COVID-19 (dated by TCRdb to the early 2020s). With regard to the full study: Collaborator samples came from the United States, Italy and Spain and covered acute and convalescent phases of COVID-19. A freely available public database, intended as a resource for researchers studying the immune response to SARS-CoV-2, is where the repertoires were released. The sample metadata nearly always contained a de-identified subject ID, COVID-19 status, age in years and sex. Deeply sampled blood TCRbeta repertoires from subjects exposed to, actively infected with, or recovered from COVID-19 were included in the dataset. HLA class I and class II types, where available, came from metadata supplied by the sample provider rather than from assay-based typing. The prospective study material was composed of cDNA or gDNA derived from T cells, B-cell-depleted T cells, or PBMCs. Samples came from the ongoing ImmuneRACE study (first 160 participants) plus 1,254 subjects from 6 global collaborators. What the authors observed across the whole study: The quantity of clinical and demographic metadata differed by source and by participant and was supplied without curation.

About this clone: No cognate antigen has been identified for it. Base qualities are not at hand, and no much larger clone is one base apart.

The cysteine opens and the phenylalanine closes a CDR3 of 13 amino acids. Kept here is only the CDR3 DNA, which spans 39 bases and is read in frame from base 1. The CDR1 and CDR2 encoded by the germline V gene are MDHEN and SYDVKM. V and J are trimmed by 7 bases and 3 bases, and the gene matches miss 2 bases of the junction. Participants in the prospective study were aged 18 to 89 years, lived in about two dozen United States geographic areas, and enrolled through a virtual design. Cohort assignment in the prospective study relied on participant-reported clinical history from a screening survey and a study questionnaire. For ImmuneRACE Cohort 3, a participant was defined as recovered based on two consecutive negative NP/OP PCR tests, clearance by a healthcare professional, or resolution of symptoms. Mobile phlebotomists in the prospective study collected whole blood, serum and a nasopharyngeal or oropharyngeal swab from every participant. Over an approximately 2-month period, participants in the prospective study had the option of providing additional blood draws and questionnaires. Prospective study blood samples were shipped either frozen or at room temperature before DNA extraction.

The immunoSEQ Assay, a bias-controlled multiplex PCR, was used to amplify TCRbeta CDR3 regions from genomic DNA. In the source study's methods: The number of nucleated cells in each sample was estimated by amplification of reference gene primers within the assay. To quantify the absolute abundance of each unique TCRbeta CDR3 rearrangement, sequence reads were collapsed and filtered. For each sample, productive Simpson clonality was calculated by taking the square root of Simpson's diversity index across productive rearrangements. Here the immuneACCESS table is served through TCRdb, limited to in-frame sequences with V and J called. Missing clones are a known gap in these copies; in checked studies unresolved V genes cover under half, and the rest lacks a known reason. The V and J calls and the clone size are those of that table, but D and trimming were determined from the DNA. The sample has about 18,000 clones on record, more than 70% of them singletons. The biggest ten clones account for 5% of the sample.

The rearrangement combines TRBV28 with TRBJ2-7, with 11 central nucleotides matching TRBD2. This sequence was found in a woman between 25 and 40 years old who had recovered from COVID-19. What was sequenced was PBMCs or T cells enriched from blood (not recorded which). The CDR3 has the sequence CASTSGGLYEQYF. The sequenced DNA: TGTGCCAGCACTAGCGGGGGGCTCTACGAGCAGTACTTC.